Given below is one T cell receptor beta chain in context. Participants reported their clinical history, and cohort assignment relied on those reports. A case of COVID-19 had been met by exposed participants within 2 weeks before study entry. Per the study methods: Amplification from reference gene primers served as the basis for estimated nucleated cell counts. TCRdb's copy holds only in-frame clones and misses some; the assay was immunoSEQ multiplex PCR. D and trimming come from the DNA, and the V and J calls and clone size come from that table. The top ten clones hold 3% to 4.5% of a sample with about 250,000 clones, roughly 85% of them seen once. This sample was included in a study of blood T cell repertoires in COVID-19. Across the whole study: From T cells, B-cell-depleted T cells, or PBMCs came the material, which was cDNA or gDNA.

Trimming removed 7 bases at V and 0 bases at J, with 16 bases between. This CDR3 spans 16 amino acids. The germline CDR1 and CDR2 sequences are WNHNN and SYGVQD (reference sequence). This clonotype was sampled from a woman aged 40 to 50 who had been exposed to COVID-19. The chain joins TRBV10-1 to TRBJ1-5, with a tentative D call TRBD1 (6 bases). Sequenced: PBMCs or T cells enriched from blood (not recorded which). The CDR3 reads CASTLGGDNSNQPQHF. The CDR3 DNA reads as TGCGCCAGCACCTTGGGAGGGGACAATAGCAATCAGCCCCAGCATTTT.